This T cell receptor beta chain emerged from a study of CD8 T cells in ankylosing spondylitis. Points on this clonotype: Its antigen is currently unknown.

Germline CDR1 is MNHEY and CDR2 is SVGEGT. The CDR3 extends over 13 amino acids. V was trimmed by 2 bases and J by 1 base, leaving 5 bases between them. Researchers built TCR beta libraries using quantitative 5'-RACE with molecular barcodes. TCRdb re-called the 5' RACE reads through MiXCR, storing one row per CDR3 protein. The sample lists about 400,000 distinct CDR3 sequences, 20% occurring once. Study-wide results and caveats: Enrichment of disease-linked clones was reportedly significant in matched ankylosing spondylitis synovial fluid. Peripheral blood samples showed relatively rare disease-linked clones, and these clones were CD8+.

Specimen: blood, either unsorted or a sorted T cell fraction (not recorded which). The TCR originated in a male donor with ankylosing spondylitis or in good health (not recorded which). This chain uses TRBV6-2 or TRBV6-3 with TRBJ1-1; D may be TRBD1 (5 bases). The DNA of the CDR3 is TGTGCCAGCAGTTACCAGGGGAACACTGAAGCTTTCTTT. Residues: CASSYQGNTEAFF.